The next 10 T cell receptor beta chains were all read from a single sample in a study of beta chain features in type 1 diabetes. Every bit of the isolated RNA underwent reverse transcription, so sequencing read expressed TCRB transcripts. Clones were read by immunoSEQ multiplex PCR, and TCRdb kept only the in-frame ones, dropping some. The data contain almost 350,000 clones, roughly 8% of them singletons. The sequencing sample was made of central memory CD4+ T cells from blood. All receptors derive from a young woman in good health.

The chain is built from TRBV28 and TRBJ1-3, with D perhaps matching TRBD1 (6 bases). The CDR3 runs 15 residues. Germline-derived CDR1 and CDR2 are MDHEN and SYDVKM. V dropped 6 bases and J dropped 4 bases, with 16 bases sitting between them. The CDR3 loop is CASSLPQGRGNTIYF. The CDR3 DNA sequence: TGTGCCAGCAGCCTCCCGCAGGGGCGCGGAAACACCATATATTTT.

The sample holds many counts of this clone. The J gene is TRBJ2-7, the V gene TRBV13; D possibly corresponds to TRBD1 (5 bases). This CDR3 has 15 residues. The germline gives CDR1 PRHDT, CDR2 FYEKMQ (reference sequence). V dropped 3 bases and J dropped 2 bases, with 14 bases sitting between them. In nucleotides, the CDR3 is TGTGCCAGCAGCTTTTTTCTCAGGGCAACCTACGAGCAGTACTTC. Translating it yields CASSFFLRATYEQYF.

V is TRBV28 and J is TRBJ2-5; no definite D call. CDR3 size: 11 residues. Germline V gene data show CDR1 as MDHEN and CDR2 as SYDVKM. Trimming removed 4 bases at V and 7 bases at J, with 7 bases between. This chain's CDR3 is CASSSFGTQYF. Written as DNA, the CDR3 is TGTGCCAGCAGTTCATTTGGGACCCAGTACTTC.

This CDR3 reads CASTQQGRPEQYF. The CDR3 coding sequence is TGTGCCAGCACCCAACAGGGGAGACCCGAGCAGTACTTC. This chain uses TRBV25-1 with TRBJ2-7; 7 nucleotides align to TRBD1. V lost 7 bases, J lost 6 bases, and 9 bases stayed unmatched. This CDR3 has 13 residues. The germline CDR1 and CDR2 sequences are MGHDK and SYGVNS.

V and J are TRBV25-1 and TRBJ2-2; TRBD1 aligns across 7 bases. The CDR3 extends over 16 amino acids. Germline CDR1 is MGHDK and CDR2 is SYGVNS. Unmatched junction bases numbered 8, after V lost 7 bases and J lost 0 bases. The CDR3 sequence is CASTWNRGTNTGELFF. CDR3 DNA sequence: TGTGCCAGCACCTGGAACAGGGGAACGAACACCGGGGAGCTGTTTTTT.

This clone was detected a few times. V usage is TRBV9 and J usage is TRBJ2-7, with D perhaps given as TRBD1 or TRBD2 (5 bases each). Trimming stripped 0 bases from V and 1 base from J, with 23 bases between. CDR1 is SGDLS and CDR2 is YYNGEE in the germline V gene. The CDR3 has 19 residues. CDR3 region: CASSVVPPRGHPQSYEQYF. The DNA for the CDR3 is TGTGCCAGCAGCGTAGTTCCCCCGAGGGGCCACCCTCAATCCTACGAGCAGTACTTC.

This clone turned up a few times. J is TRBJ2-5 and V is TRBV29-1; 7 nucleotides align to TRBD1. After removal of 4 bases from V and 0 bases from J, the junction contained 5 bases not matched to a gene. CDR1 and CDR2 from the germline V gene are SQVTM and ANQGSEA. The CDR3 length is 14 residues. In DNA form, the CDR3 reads TGCAGCGTTGGCAGGGGGTCGTACCAAGAGACCCAGTACTTC. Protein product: CSVGRGSYQETQYF. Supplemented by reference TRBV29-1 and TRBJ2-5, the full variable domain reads SAVISQKPSRDICQRGTSLTIQCQVDSQVTMMFWYRQQPGQSLTLIATANQGSEATYESGFVIDKFPISRPNLTFSTLTVSNMSPEDSSIYLCSVGRGSYQETQYFGPGTRLLVL.

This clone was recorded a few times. This CDR3 is CASSLLGVNEQFF. In DNA form, the CDR3 reads TGTGCCAGCAGCTTGTTGGGAGTAAATGAGCAGTTCTTC. This chain uses TRBV5-4 with TRBJ2-1, with a possible D match to TRBD2 (5 bases). CDR3 length equals 13 residues. Deletions cut 1 base from V and 7 bases from J, with 9 bases between. Germline V gene lookup returns CDR1 SGHNT and CDR2 YYREEE (reference sequence).

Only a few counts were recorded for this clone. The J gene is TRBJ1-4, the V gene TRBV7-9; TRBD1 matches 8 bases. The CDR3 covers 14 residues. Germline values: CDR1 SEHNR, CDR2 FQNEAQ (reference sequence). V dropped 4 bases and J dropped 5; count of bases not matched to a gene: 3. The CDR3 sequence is CASSYWTGNEKLFF. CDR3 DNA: TGTGCCAGCAGCTACTGGACAGGGAATGAAAAACTGTTTTTT.

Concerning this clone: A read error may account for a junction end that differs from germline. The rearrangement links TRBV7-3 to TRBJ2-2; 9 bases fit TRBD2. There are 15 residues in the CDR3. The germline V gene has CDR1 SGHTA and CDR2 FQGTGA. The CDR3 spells CASSLGLAKTGELFF. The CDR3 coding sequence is TGTGCCAGCAGCCTAGGACTAGCGAAGACCGGGGAGCTGTTTTTT.